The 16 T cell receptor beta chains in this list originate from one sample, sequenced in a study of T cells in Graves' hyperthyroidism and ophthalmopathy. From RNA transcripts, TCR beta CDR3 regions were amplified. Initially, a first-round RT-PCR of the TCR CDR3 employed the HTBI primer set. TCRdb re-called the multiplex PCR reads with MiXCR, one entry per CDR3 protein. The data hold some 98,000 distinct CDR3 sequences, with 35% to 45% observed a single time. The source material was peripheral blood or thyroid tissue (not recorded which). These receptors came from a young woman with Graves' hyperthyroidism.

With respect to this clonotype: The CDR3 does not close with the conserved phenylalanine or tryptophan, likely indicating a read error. DNA for the CDR3: TGTGCCAGCAGGCGACTAGCGGGAGGGTGGAACACCGGGGAGCTGTTTCTT. Residues: CASRRLAGGWNTGELFL. The J gene is TRBJ2-2, the V gene TRBV7-8, with 14 bases aligning to TRBD2. Trimming cost V 6 bases and J 1 base; bases outside gene matches: 4. The CDR3 is 17 amino acids. From germline, CDR1 is SGHVS and CDR2 FQNEAQ.

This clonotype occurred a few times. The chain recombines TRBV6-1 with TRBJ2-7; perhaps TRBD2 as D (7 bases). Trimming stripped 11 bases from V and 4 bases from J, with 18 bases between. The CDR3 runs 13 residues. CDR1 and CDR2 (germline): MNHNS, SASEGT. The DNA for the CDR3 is TGTGCCGCAGGGGCTAGCGGAGGATACGAGCAGTACTTC. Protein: CAAGASGGYEQYF.

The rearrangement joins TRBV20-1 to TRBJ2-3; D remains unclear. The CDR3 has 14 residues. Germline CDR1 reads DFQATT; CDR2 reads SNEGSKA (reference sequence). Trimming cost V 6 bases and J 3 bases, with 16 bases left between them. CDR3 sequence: CSADWTSPTDTQYF. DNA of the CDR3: TGCAGTGCCGACTGGACCAGCCCAACAGATACGCAGTATTTT.

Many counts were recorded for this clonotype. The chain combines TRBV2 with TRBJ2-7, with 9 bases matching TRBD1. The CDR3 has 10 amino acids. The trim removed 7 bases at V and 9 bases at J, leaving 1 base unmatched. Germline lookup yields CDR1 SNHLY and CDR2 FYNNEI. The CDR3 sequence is CASMGQGQYF. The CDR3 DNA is TGTGCCAGCATGGGACAGGGGCAGTACTTC.

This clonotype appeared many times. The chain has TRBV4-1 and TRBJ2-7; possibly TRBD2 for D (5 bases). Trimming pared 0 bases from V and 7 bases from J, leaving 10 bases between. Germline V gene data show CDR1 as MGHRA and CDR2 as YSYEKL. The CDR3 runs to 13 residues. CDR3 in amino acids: CASSQDRRLEQYF. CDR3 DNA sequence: TGCGCCAGCAGCCAAGATCGGAGGTTGGAGCAGTACTTC.

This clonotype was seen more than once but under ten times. CDR3 nucleotides: TGTGCCAGCCAATTAGCAGGGATCGACTATGGCTACACCTTC. It specifies CASQLAGIDYGYTF. V usage is TRBV28 and J usage is TRBJ1-2, with a weak D call TRBD1 (5 bases). Germline CDR1 reads MDHEN; CDR2 reads SYDVKM. Trimming pared 8 bases from V and 3 bases from J, leaving 16 bases between. This CDR3 region has 14 residues.

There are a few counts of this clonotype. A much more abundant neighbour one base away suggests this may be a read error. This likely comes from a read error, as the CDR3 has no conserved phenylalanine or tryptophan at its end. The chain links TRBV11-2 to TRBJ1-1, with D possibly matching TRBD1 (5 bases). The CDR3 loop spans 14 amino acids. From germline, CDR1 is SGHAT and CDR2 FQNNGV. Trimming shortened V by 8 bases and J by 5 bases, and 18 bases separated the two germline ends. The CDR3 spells CASLSLGTGTEAFS. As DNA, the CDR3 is TGTGCCAGCCTGAGTTTGGGGACTGGGACTGAAGCTTTCTCT.

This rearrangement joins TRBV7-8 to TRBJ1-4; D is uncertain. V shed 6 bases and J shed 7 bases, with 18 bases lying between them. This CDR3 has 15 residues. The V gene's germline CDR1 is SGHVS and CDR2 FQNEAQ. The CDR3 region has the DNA TGTGCCAGCAGGCTCGTAGGGCAGAGTATTGAAAAACTGTTTTTT. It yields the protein CASRLVGQSIEKLFF.

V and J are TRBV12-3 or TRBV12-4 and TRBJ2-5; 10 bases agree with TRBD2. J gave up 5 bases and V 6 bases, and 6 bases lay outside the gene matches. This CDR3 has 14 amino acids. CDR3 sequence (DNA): TGTGCCAGCAGCTCTCTAGCGGGAGTGGAGACCCAGTACTTC. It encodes CASSSLAGVETQYF.

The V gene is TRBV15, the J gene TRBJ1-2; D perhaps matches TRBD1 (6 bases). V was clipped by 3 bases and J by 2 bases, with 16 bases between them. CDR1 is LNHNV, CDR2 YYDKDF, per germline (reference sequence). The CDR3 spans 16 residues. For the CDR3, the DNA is TGTGCCACCAGCAGCGTTCGCAGGGGCTGGAACTATGGCTACACCTTC. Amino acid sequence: CATSSVRRGWNYGYTF.

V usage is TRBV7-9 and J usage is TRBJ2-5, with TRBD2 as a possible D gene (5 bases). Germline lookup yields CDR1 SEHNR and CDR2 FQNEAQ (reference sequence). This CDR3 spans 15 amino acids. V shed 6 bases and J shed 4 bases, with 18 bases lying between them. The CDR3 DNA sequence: TGTGCCAGCAGTTACGTTCCGGGGAGCACAGAGACCCAGTACTTC. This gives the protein CASSYVPGSTETQYF.

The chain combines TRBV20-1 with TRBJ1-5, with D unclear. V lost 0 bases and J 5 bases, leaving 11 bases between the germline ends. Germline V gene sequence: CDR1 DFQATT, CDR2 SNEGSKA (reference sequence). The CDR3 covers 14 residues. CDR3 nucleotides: TGCAGTGCTAGAGATCGTGGGGTGGATCAGCCCCAGCATTTT. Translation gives CSARDRGVDQPQHF.

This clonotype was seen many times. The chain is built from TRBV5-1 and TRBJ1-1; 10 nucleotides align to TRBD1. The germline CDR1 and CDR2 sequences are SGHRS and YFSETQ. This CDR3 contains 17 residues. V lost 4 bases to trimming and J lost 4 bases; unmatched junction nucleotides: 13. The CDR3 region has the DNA TGCGCCAGCAGCCCTGGGACAGGGGATCCGGGGGGCACTGAAGCTTTCTTT. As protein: CASSPGTGDPGGTEAFF. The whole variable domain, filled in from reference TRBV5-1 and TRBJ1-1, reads KAGVTQTPRYLIKTRGQQVTLSCSPISGHRSVSWYQQTPGQGLQFLFEYFSETQRNKGNFPGRFSGRQFSNSRSEMNVSTLELGDSALYLCASSPGTGDPGGTEAFFGQGTRLTVV.

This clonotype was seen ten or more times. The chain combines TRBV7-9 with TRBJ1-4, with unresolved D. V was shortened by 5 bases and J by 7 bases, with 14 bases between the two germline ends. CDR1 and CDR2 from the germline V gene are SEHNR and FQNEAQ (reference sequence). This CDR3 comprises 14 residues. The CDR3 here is CASSPSRGSEKLFF. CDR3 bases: TGTGCCAGCAGCCCCTCCCGAGGGAGTGAAAAACTGTTTTTT.

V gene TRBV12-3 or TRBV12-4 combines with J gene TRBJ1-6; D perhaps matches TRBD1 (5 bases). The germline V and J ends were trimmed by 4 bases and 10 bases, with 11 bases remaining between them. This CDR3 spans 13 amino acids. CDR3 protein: CASSSGGESPLHF. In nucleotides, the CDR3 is TGTGCCAGCAGTTCCGGGGGAGAATCACCCCTCCACTTT.

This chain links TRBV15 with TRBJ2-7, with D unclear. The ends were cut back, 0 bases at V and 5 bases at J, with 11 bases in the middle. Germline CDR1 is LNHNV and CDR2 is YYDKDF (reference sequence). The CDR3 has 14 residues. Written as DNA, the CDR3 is TGTGCCACCAGCAGAGATGGGCTACCCCACGAGCAGTACTTC. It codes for CATSRDGLPHEQYF. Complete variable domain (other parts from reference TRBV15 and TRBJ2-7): DAMVIQNPRYQVTQFGKPVTLSCSQTLNHNVMYWYQQKSSQAPKLLFHYYDKDFNNEADTPDNFQSRRPNTSFCFLDIRSPGLGDTAMYLCATSRDGLPHEQYFGPGTRLTVT.